This T cell receptor beta chain was identified during a study of blood T cell repertoires in COVID-19. Study as a whole: COVID-19 samples from acute and convalescent phases originated in the United States, Italy and Spain. PBMCs, B-cell-depleted T cells, or T cells were the source of the cDNA or gDNA that made up the material.

The CDR3 extends over 15 amino acids. The V gene end was trimmed by 6 bases and the J gene end by 1 base; junction bases not matched to a gene: 6. Germline assignment: CDR1 LNHNV and CDR2 YYDKDF (reference sequence). Per the study methods: Reference gene primer amplification gave estimated nucleated cell counts. The assay was immunoSEQ multiplex PCR, and TCRdb's table has in-frame clones only and misses some. That table supplies the V and J calls and clone size; D and trimming were determined from the DNA. The sample shows some 80,000 clones, roughly four fifths of them seen only once. The sample was peripheral blood. This clonotype originated in a woman of 80 years or more with active or convalescent COVID-19. The chain uses TRBV15 and TRBJ2-3, with 8 bases aligning to TRBD1. CDR3 in DNA: TGTGCCACCAGTCGTCGGGGACAGGGCACAGATACGCAGTATTTT. Its protein product is CATSRRGQGTDTQYF.